What follows describes a single TCR beta chain. These data are taken from a study of blood T cell repertoires in COVID-19. Profiled with immunoSEQ multiplex PCR; TCRdb holds only in-frame clones, not every one. The data contain around 150,000 clones, roughly 83% of them seen just once; the ten biggest clones take up roughly a tenth. Germline values: CDR1 MNHEY, CDR2 SVGEGT. Deletions cut 5 bases from V and 1 base from J, with 24 bases between. The CDR3 spans 19 residues. What was sequenced was peripheral blood. The source of this sequence is a woman of 80 years or more with active or convalescent COVID-19. The chain links TRBV6-2 or TRBV6-3 to TRBJ2-4, with D perhaps TRBD2 (7 bases). The CDR3 is CASSTQALTGRAAKNIQYF. The CDR3, as DNA: TGTGCCAGCAGTACCCAGGCCCTAACAGGGAGGGCGGCCAAAAACATTCAGTACTTC.